These T cell receptor beta chains were read from a single sample in a study of T cell responses to AZD1222 COVID-19 vaccine. TCRdb keeps only in-frame clones here, not all; method: immunoSEQ multiplex PCR. The sample has about 55,000 clones; 87% are singletons. Sequencing used peripheral blood, obtained on day 0 of AZD1222 vaccination. The receptor source for this set is an adult in good health. CDR3s include the opening cysteine and the closing phenylalanine or tryptophan. The D gene is left open where the match is weak. Some rows have no size entry. The others give once, few or many, or a class for an expanded clone.

clone_size j_call d_call v_call cdr3_nt cdr3_aa
. TRBJ1-1 . TRBV2 TGTGCCAGGCCCCGGGAATATACTGAAGCTTTCTTT CARPREYTEAFF
. TRBJ2-7 TRBD1 TRBV4-1 TGCGCCAGCAGCCAATACCGGGACAGCTCCTACGAGCAGTACTTC CASSQYRDSSYEQYF
. TRBJ1-2 . TRBV19 TGTGCCAGTAGTATAGATCGGGGACGGAACTATGGCTACACCTTC CASSIDRGRNYGYTF
. TRBJ2-3 . TRBV5-1 TGCGCCAGCAGCTTGGCGGCACCCCCGACAGATACGCAGTATTTT CASSLAAPPTDTQYF
. TRBJ1-4 TRBD1 TRBV7-9 TGTGCCAGCAGCTTACGGGAGACAGGGGGTGAAAAACTGTTTTTT CASSLRETGGEKLFF
. TRBJ2-5 . TRBV14 TGTGCCAGCAGCCAAGTTGGGGTTGGGACCCAGTACTTC CASSQVGVGTQYF
. TRBJ2-5 TRBD2 TRBV10-2 TGCGCCAGCAGTGAGATGATAGCGGGGGTCCTGGAGACCCAGTACTTC CASSEMIAGVLETQYF
once TRBJ1-5 . TRBV19 TGTGCCAGTAGTATTTCCCACGAGCAGCCCCAGCATTTT CASSISHEQPQHF
. TRBJ2-2 . TRBV4-1 TGCGCCAGCAGCCAAGCCGTCGGGGGAAACACCGGGGAGCTGTTTTTT CASSQAVGGNTGELFF
few TRBJ1-6 TRBD1 TRBV6-5 TGTGCCAGCAGTTTAGGGGGACAGAGTAATAATTCACCCCTCCACTTT CASSLGGQSNNSPLHF
. TRBJ2-5 TRBD1 TRBV7-9 TGTGCCAGCAGCTGGGGACAGGGGGAGACCCAGTACTTC CASSWGQGETQYF
. TRBJ2-5 . TRBV5-4 TGTGCCAGCAGCCTATATGGGATTTCAGCCCAAGAGACCCAGTACTTC CASSLYGISAQETQYF
. TRBJ2-7 TRBD1 TRBV27 TGTGCCAGCAGCCTAGACAGGGCCTACGAGCAGTACTTC CASSLDRAYEQYF
. TRBJ1-1 . TRBV6-5 TGTGCCAGCAGTTACGTTGGTAAGCGGGAAGCTTTCTTT CASSYVGKREAFF
. TRBJ2-3 . TRBV7-6 TGTGCCAGCAGCCCACGGCGGGTGGGGGATACGCAGTATTTT CASSPRRVGDTQYF
once TRBJ1-5 TRBD1 TRBV6-2/TRBV6-3 TGTGCCAGCAGCCCTTGGACAGGGGGCGATCAGCCCCAGCATTTT CASSPWTGGDQPQHF
. TRBJ1-2 TRBD1 TRBV27 TGTGCCAGCAGGACCACAGGGGGCTATGGCTACACCTTC CASRTTGGYGYTF
. TRBJ2-7 . TRBV10-1 TGCGCCAGCAGTGAGTTATCCGGTAGAGCCTACGAGCAGTACTTC CASSELSGRAYEQYF
once TRBJ2-1 TRBD2 TRBV5-4 TGTGCCAGCAGCCTCGCCCTGGCGGGGGGGCCGAGTGAGCAGTTCTTC CASSLALAGGPSEQFF
. TRBJ1-1 . TRBV30 TGTGCCTGGAGTGTATGGCGTTGGACTGAAGCTTTCTTT CAWSVWRWTEAFF
. TRBJ2-3 TRBD2 TRBV24-1 TGTGCCACCAGTGACGCACGGGGGGCAGATACGCAGTATTTT CATSDARGADTQYF
. TRBJ1-5 TRBD1 TRBV27 TGTGCCAGCAGTTTATGGGGGACAGGGGGCAATCAGCCCCAGCATTTT CASSLWGTGGNQPQHF
. TRBJ1-5 TRBD1 TRBV23-1 TGCGCCAGCTCCAGGGGGCGAGGCAATCAGCCCCAGCATTTT CASSRGRGNQPQHF
. TRBJ2-7 . TRBV7-9 TGTGCCAGCAGCTTAGTCGAAACGGCCTTGGAGCAGTACTTC CASSLVETALEQYF
. TRBJ2-7 . TRBV25-1 TGTGCCAGCAGTGTTCCGTGGGCCTCCTACGAGCAGTACTTC CASSVPWASYEQYF
. TRBJ2-7 TRBD1 TRBV4-3 TGCGCCAGCAGTACCGGACAGGGGCCCTACGAGCAGTACTTC CASSTGQGPYEQYF
. TRBJ1-5 TRBD1 TRBV18 TGTGCCAGCTCAACATCCGGACAGGGGGACAATCAGCCCCAGCATTTT CASSTSGQGDNQPQHF
. TRBJ2-5 TRBD2 TRBV20-1 TGCAGTGCTAGTCGCGGGGGGGGAAGTTCCCAAGAGACCCAGTACTTC CSASRGGGSSQETQYF
few TRBJ1-4 . TRBV3-1/TRBV3-2 TGTGCCAGCAGCCCAGAGTTCGGTTGGGAAAAACTGTTTTTT CASSPEFGWEKLFF
. TRBJ2-2 TRBD1 TRBV19 TGTGCCATCGGAGCCTGGGACAGGGGCCGCGGCACCGGGGAGCTGTTTTTT CAIGAWDRGRGTGELFF
. TRBJ1-1 . TRBV4-2 TGTGCCAGCAGCCAAGGTCGGTATCAGTGGAGTATGAACACTGAAGCTTTCTTT CASSQGRYQWSMNTEAFF
. TRBJ2-7 . TRBV6-2/TRBV6-3 TGTGCCAGCAGTTCCCCGGGTTCCAGCTCCTACGAGCAGTACTTC CASSSPGSSSYEQYF
once TRBJ1-2 TRBD1 TRBV14 TGTGCCAGCAGCCAGCGGACAGGGTTGGGCTATGGCTGCACCTTC CASSQRTGLGYGCTF
. TRBJ1-1 TRBD1 TRBV4-1 TGCGCCAGCAGCCAAGTCCAGGGGGAGAGCACTGAAGCTTTCTTT CASSQVQGESTEAFF
. TRBJ2-2 TRBD2 TRBV4-1 TGCGCCAGCAGCCAAGCTATGGGGGGGGTCGACACCGGGGAGCTGTTTTTT CASSQAMGGVDTGELFF
. TRBJ1-1 . TRBV28 TGTGCCAGCAGAGAGGGCCTCACTGAAGCTTTCTTT CASREGLTEAFF
. TRBJ2-7 . TRBV6-5 TGTGCCAGCAGCAAGGAGGGGTATGGGACCCGGGAGCAGTACTTC CASSKEGYGTREQYF
. TRBJ1-3 . TRBV2 TGTGCCAGCAGTACGGCGAGGTCTGGAAACACCATATATTTT CASSTARSGNTIYF
. TRBJ2-7 TRBD1 TRBV6-5 TGTGCCAGCAGCGCGGACAGGGGGCAGCAGTACTTC CASSADRGQQYF
. TRBJ2-1 TRBD1 TRBV27 TGTGCCAGCAGTCCTCGGGACAGCCTGGGGCAGTTCTTC CASSPRDSLGQFF
. TRBJ2-1 TRBD2 TRBV7-2 TGTGCCAGCAGCCATAGCTCCCGGGACTACGGATACAATGAGCAGTTCTTC CASSHSSRDYGYNEQFF
. TRBJ2-7 TRBD1 TRBV4-1 TGCGCCAGCAGAGGACAGGGGTCAAACGAGCAGTACTTC CASRGQGSNEQYF
. TRBJ2-1 TRBD2 TRBV3-1/TRBV3-2 TGTGCCAGCAGCCCGATTGTAGCGGGGGGGCGGGGTGAGCAGTTCTTC CASSPIVAGGRGEQFF
. TRBJ2-7 . TRBV5-1 TGCGCCAGCAGCTCAGAGGGCTACGAGCAGTACTTC CASSSEGYEQYF
. TRBJ2-5 . TRBV6-5 TGTGCCAGCAGTTACTCGCCAGGGAGAGAGACCCAGTACTTC CASSYSPGRETQYF